The clone carrying this TCR beta chain was seen at least ten times. Its antigen is currently unknown. Sequence at one end of the junction differs from germline and may be a read error. The data were taken from a study of T cells in Graves' hyperthyroidism and ophthalmopathy. Fresh peripheral blood, about 9.6 ml, yielded the PBMCs. This CDR3 contains 12 residues. In germline, CDR1 is SGHAT, CDR2 FQNNGV. Overall study findings and caveats: A median about 7 months before onset, the model predicted ophthalmopathy. In the blood, most expanded thyroid clonotypes above 0.001 appeared as well.

Researchers amplified the TCR beta CDR3 regions from RNA transcripts. An initial round of RT-PCR targeting the TCR CDR3 relied on the HTBI primer set. TCRdb used MiXCR to reprocess the multiplex PCR reads, holding one entry per CDR3 protein. The data hold about 520,000 distinct CDR3 sequences, with 20% observed a single time. The receptor comes from a man aged 18 to 29 with Graves' hyperthyroidism. The chain uses TRBV11-2 and TRBJ1-1, with no clear D. Sequences were obtained from blood. The CDR3 coding sequence is TGTGCCAGCAGCTTAGAGAACACTGAAGCTTCCTTT. Protein sequence: CASSLENTEASF.